This TCR beta chain originates from a study of blood T cell repertoires in COVID-19. Germline V gives CDR1 LGHNA, CDR2 YSLEER. Trimming pared 0 bases from V and 5 bases from J, leaving 4 bases between. The CDR3 sequence is 12 residues long. Data came from immunoSEQ multiplex PCR; TCRdb stores just in-frame clones and leaves some out. The data show about 150,000 clones, around 85% seen once. This chain links TRBV4-3 with TRBJ2-5; D remains ambiguous. Sequenced input: peripheral blood. This TCR came from a man in his 70s with acute or convalescent COVID-19. The CDR3 sequence is CASSQERETQYF. As DNA, the CDR3 is TGCGCCAGCAGCCAAGAGAGGGAGACCCAGTACTTC.